The 2 T cell receptor beta chains presented below share a single source sample, sequenced in a study of CD8+CD57+ T cells in acquired aplastic anemia. Patients who underwent sequencing had shown CD8+CD57+ cell expansion by flow cytometry. Profiling that covered TCR beta VDJ and CDR3 relied on genomic DNA as its template. TCRdb re-derived calls from the reads in MiXCR, one entry per CDR3 protein. Of about 180,000 distinct CDR3 sequences listed, 48% are singletons. Sequences were obtained from sorted CD4+, CD8+, or CD8+CD57+ T cells (not recorded which) from PBMCs. The source of these receptors is a human donor with aplastic anemia.

This clonotype was seen ten or more times. The V and J genes are TRBV11-2 and TRBJ1-1; D remains ambiguous. The CDR3 length is 15 residues. The V gene lost 5 bases and the J gene lost 0 bases, with 13 bases spanning the gap. Germline V gives CDR1 SGHAT, CDR2 FQNNGV. The CDR3 reads CASSLGLAMNTEAFF. The CDR3 coding sequence is TGTGCCAGCAGCCTTGGACTGGCCATGAACACTGAAGCTTTCTTT.

This clonotype was detected only a few times. The rearrangement joins TRBV15 to TRBJ2-1; 14 bases align to TRBD2. The V segment lost 2 bases and the J segment 9 bases; nucleotides outside the gene matches: 9. Germline CDR1 and CDR2: LNHNV and YYDKDF (reference sequence). The CDR3 consists of 17 residues. The CDR3 sequence: CATSRPIGTSGSSEQFF. The CDR3 bases are TGTGCCACCAGCAGACCCATCGGGACTAGCGGGAGCAGTGAGCAGTTCTTC.